Each of the 18 T cell receptor beta chains below was sequenced from the same sample in a study of T cells in Graves' hyperthyroidism and ophthalmopathy. It was RNA transcripts that yielded the amplified TCR beta CDR3 regions. An initial round of RT-PCR targeting the TCR CDR3 relied on the HTBI primer set. One entry per CDR3 protein results from TCRdb running MiXCR on the multiplex PCR reads. The sample contains nearly 600,000 distinct CDR3 sequences, over 12% of which appear only once. Sequenced material: blood. These TCRs come from a woman between 18 and 30 years old with Graves' ophthalmopathy.

Ten or more counts support this clonotype. The chain joins TRBV9 to TRBJ2-2, with 7 positions matching TRBD1. This CDR3 region has 14 residues. V gave up 6 bases and J gave up 5 bases; unmatched junction bases: 7. The V gene's germline CDR1 is SGDLS and CDR2 YYNGEE. CDR3 sequence reads: CASKGGAGTGELFF. CDR3 bases: TGTGCCAGCAAAGGGGGCGCAGGTACCGGGGAGCTGTTTTTT.

In its sample, this clonotype was seen a few times. J is TRBJ1-3 and V is TRBV9, with D unclear. Trimming took off 0 bases at V and 0 bases at J, with 7 bases between the two ends. CDR3 length: 15 amino acids. CDR1 and CDR2 from the germline V gene are SGDLS and YYNGEE. The CDR3 protein is CASSVVGDSGNTIYF. The CDR3 DNA reads as TGTGCCAGCAGCGTAGTCGGCGACTCTGGAAACACCATATATTTT.

This clonotype was picked up many times. This rearrangement joins TRBV28 to TRBJ2-3; 10 nucleotides line up with TRBD2. The CDR3 contains 14 residues. Trimming removed 4 bases from V and 10 bases from J; junction bases left unmatched: 8. Looked up from germline, CDR1 is MDHEN and CDR2 is SYDVKM. Here the CDR3 DNA reads TGTGCCAGCAGTTCCCCTAGCGGGAGTCGCGCGCAGTATTTT. Amino acids: CASSSPSGSRAQYF.

This clonotype appeared a few times. The V call is TRBV30, the J call TRBJ2-7; 7 positions match TRBD2. V shed 2 bases and J 7 bases; nucleotides not matched to a gene: 14. This CDR3 comprises 15 residues. Germline V gene lookup returns CDR1 GTSNPN and CDR2 SVGIG (reference sequence). In DNA, the CDR3 is TGTGCCTGGAGTCCCGCCGGGACTACCTCTATAGAGCAGTACTTC. It codes for CAWSPAGTTSIEQYF.

This clonotype has a count of ten or more. The gene calls are TRBV18 and TRBJ2-7; 14 bases match TRBD2. V trimming: 6 bases; J trimming: 5 bases; junction bases outside the gene matches: 6. The CDR3 sequence is 15 residues long. Germline loops: CDR1 KGHSH, CDR2 LQKENI. The CDR3: CASSPGLAGADEQYF. CDR3 coding DNA: TGTGCCAGCTCGCCGGGACTAGCGGGAGCGGACGAGCAGTACTTC.

This clonotype showed up just a few times. This chain connects TRBV18 to TRBJ2-4; TRBD1 or TRBD2 may be the D gene (6 bases each). The CDR3 length is 15 residues. Between the trimmed V and J ends, which lost 2 bases and 0 bases, there was a span of 8 bases. Germline CDR1 reads KGHSH; CDR2 reads LQKENI. CDR3 coding DNA: TGTGCCAGCTCACCAAGGGGGGTAGCCAAAAACATTCAGTACTTC. Translating gives CASSPRGVAKNIQYF.

This clonotype appeared many times. V and J are TRBV30 and TRBJ1-5; D is possibly TRBD1 (5 bases). The CDR3 is made up of 15 amino acids. The germline gives CDR1 GTSNPN, CDR2 SVGIG (reference sequence). V lost 4 bases to trimming and J lost 3 bases, with 16 bases between them. This CDR3 reads CAWNSGRGVNQPQHF. CDR3 nucleotides: TGTGCCTGGAATTCGGGACGGGGAGTCAATCAGCCCCAGCATTTT. Full variable domain (outside the CDR3, taken from reference TRBV30 and TRBJ1-5): SQTIHQWPATLVQPVGSPLSLECTVEGTSNPNLYWYRQAAGRGLQLLFYSVGIGQISSEVPQNLSASRPQDRQFILSSKKLLLSDSGFYLCAWNSGRGVNQPQHFGDGTRLSIL.

This clonotype was detected many times. This chain links TRBV27 with TRBJ2-1, with a weak D call TRBD2 (5 bases). This CDR3 is 15 amino acids long. V dropped 1 base and J dropped 4 bases, with 11 bases sitting between them. Per germline, CDR1 MNHEY and CDR2 SMNVEV (reference sequence). CDR3 sequence (DNA): TGTGCCAGCAGTTTATGGGGTAGCGTATACAATGAGCAGTTCTTC. Translating it yields CASSLWGSVYNEQFF.

The sample holds many counts of this clonotype. This chain links TRBV3-1 with TRBJ2-7; TRBD2 might be the D (6 bases). The CDR3 sequence is 14 residues long. The germline V gene encodes CDR1 LGHDT and CDR2 YNNKEL (reference sequence). V gave up 1 base and J gave up 6 bases, with 13 bases separating them. CDR3 DNA sequence: TGTGCCAGCAGCCAAGGGAGGGAGCTCAGCGAGCAGTACTTC. Its translation is CASSQGRELSEQYF.

This clonotype appeared many times. V is TRBV2 and J is TRBJ2-3; the match to TRBD1 covers 8 bases. Germline V gene lookup returns CDR1 SNHLY and CDR2 FYNNEI. J gave up 4 bases and V 1 base, and 1 base lay outside the gene matches. The CDR3 totals 14 residues. The CDR3 is CASSEGQGPDTQYF. In DNA form, the CDR3 reads TGTGCCAGCAGTGAAGGACAGGGGCCAGATACGCAGTATTTT.

This clonotype appeared many times. The chain employs TRBV11-1 and TRBJ2-7; 8 nucleotides match TRBD1. Germline lookup yields CDR1 SGHAT and CDR2 FQDESV (reference sequence). The CDR3 has 16 amino acids. V trimming: 0 bases; J trimming: 1 base; junction bases outside the gene matches: 5. CDR3 loop: CASSLARGLSSYEQYF. The CDR3 DNA is TGTGCCAGCAGCTTAGCCAGGGGGCTCTCTTCCTACGAGCAGTACTTC.

This clonotype was seen at least ten times. The genes are TRBV2 and TRBJ2-3; 14 nucleotides agree with TRBD2. This CDR3 comprises 12 residues. J gave up 13 bases and V 3 bases, and 0 bases lay outside the gene matches. Germline loops: CDR1 SNHLY, CDR2 FYNNEI. In DNA form, the CDR3 reads TGTGCCAGCAGTGAGGGACTAGCGGGGGAGTATTTT. Protein product: CASSEGLAGEYF.

This clonotype was counted many times. The CDR3, as DNA: TGTGCCAGCAGCCAAGGAATTGGGAGAGCTTTCTTT. Amino acids: CASSQGIGRAFF. V and J are TRBV7-2 and TRBJ1-1; D is uncertain. From germline, CDR1 is SGHTA and CDR2 FQGNSA. The CDR3 sequence is 12 residues long. Trimming cost V 5 bases and J 10 bases, with 14 bases left between them.

This clonotype was seen repeatedly, ten times or more. The chain is built from TRBV6-2 or TRBV6-3 and TRBJ2-1, with D perhaps matching TRBD1 (6 bases). Germline values: CDR1 MNHEY, CDR2 SVGEGT. Deletions cut 4 bases from V and 4 bases from J, with 11 bases between. The CDR3 is made up of 14 amino acids. CDR3: CASSLPDRYNEQFF. For the CDR3, the DNA is TGTGCCAGCAGTTTACCCGACAGGTACAATGAGCAGTTCTTC.

This clonotype was detected ten times or more. The chain recombines TRBV27 with TRBJ2-1, with D unresolved. V was pared by 3 bases and J by 0 bases, with 9 bases between. The germline gives CDR1 MNHEY, CDR2 SMNVEV (reference sequence). This CDR3 contains 15 residues. The CDR3: CASSLALSSYNEQFF. CDR3 coding DNA: TGTGCCAGCAGTTTGGCGCTCAGCTCCTACAATGAGCAGTTCTTC.

This clonotype was observed a single time. The chain recombines TRBV6-5 with TRBJ2-3; D might be TRBD2 (5 bases). There are 18 residues in the CDR3. V lost 0 bases, J lost 3 bases, and 19 bases lay in between. Germline V gene data show CDR1 as MNHEY and CDR2 as SVGAGI. CDR3 sequence reads: CASSYSIRRARLTDTQYF. The CDR3 bases are TGTGCCAGCAGTTACTCGATAAGGCGGGCCCGATTAACAGATACGCAGTATTTT.

The V call is TRBV5-4, the J call TRBJ2-1; 7 bases are a match to TRBD2. Trimming removed 2 bases from V and 11 bases from J; junction bases left unmatched: 28. The CDR3 sequence is 20 residues long. From germline, CDR1 is SGHNT and CDR2 YYREEE (reference sequence). CDR3 sequence reads: CASSFGRVGGAGREGFKQFF. In nucleotides, the CDR3 is TGTGCCAGCAGCTTTGGGCGGGTCGGGGGAGCGGGACGGGAAGGATTCAAGCAGTTCTTC. Full variable domain (remainder filled in from reference TRBV5-4 and TRBJ2-1): ETGVTQSPTHLIKTRGQQVTLRCSSQSGHNTVSWYQQALGQGPQFIFQYYREEENGRGNFPPRFSGLQFPNYSSELNVNALELDDSALYLCASSFGRVGGAGREGFKQFFGPGTRLTVL.

V gene TRBV15 combines with J gene TRBJ2-3; D unresolved. The CDR3 is 16 residues long. V was clipped by 1 base and J by 1 base, with 12 bases between them. The germline gives CDR1 LNHNV, CDR2 YYDKDF (reference sequence). The CDR3 sequence: CATSRVPLTGTDTQYF. The CDR3 nucleotides read TGTGCCACCAGCAGAGTCCCCCTGACGGGCACAGATACGCAGTATTTT.